The 25 T cell receptor beta chains below come from one sample, sequenced in a study of T cells expressing NK-cell markers. TCRdb reprocessed the 5' RACE reads; each CDR3 protein has one entry and no DNA is given. This sample carries 300,000 to 500,000 distinct CDR3 sequences, with roughly 10% going to the ten biggest clones. Sequenced sample: blood T cells: a sorted CD56 or NKG2C T cell subset, CD4+ or CD8+ T cells, or bulk PBMC T cells (not recorded which). The receptor set was obtained from a woman aged 50 to 65 in good health.

The chain uses TRBV6-5 and TRBJ1-6; lacking DNA, the TRBD1 call made by TCRdb goes unchecked. The CDR3 covers 18 residues. Germline CDR1 and CDR2: MNHEY and SVGAGI. The CDR3 sequence: CASSSISRGRGYNSPLHF.

The gene calls are TRBV14 and TRBJ2-7; TCRdb lists TRBD1, though no DNA is available to test this call. The germline gives CDR1 SGHDN, CDR2 FVKESK. This CDR3 spans 15 amino acids. CDR3 in amino acids: CASSQGTVGRHEQYF.

The J gene is TRBJ2-3, the V gene TRBV5-1. This CDR3 comprises 12 residues. Germline CDR1 and CDR2: SGHRS and YFSETQ. This chain's CDR3 is CASSYRTDTQYF.

The chain couples TRBV12-3 or TRBV12-4 to TRBJ1-1; TCRdb names TRBD1, which stays unverified in the absence of DNA. The CDR3 spans 13 residues. This chain's CDR3 is CASRAPINTEAFF.

The genes are TRBV2 and TRBJ2-7; TCRdb outputs TRBD1, but without DNA this stays unchecked. The germline V gene has CDR1 SNHLY and CDR2 FYNNEI. The CDR3 extends over 15 amino acids. The CDR3 region is CASSETGSPMGEQYF.

The chain recombines TRBV15 with TRBJ1-1; TCRdb proposes TRBD1, but this gene call is untestable without DNA. From germline, CDR1 is LNHNV and CDR2 YYDKDF (reference sequence). This CDR3 region has 18 residues. CDR3 sequence: CATSRVEGAVSGNTEAFF.

The genes are TRBV30 and TRBJ2-3; TCRdb proposes TRBD2, but this gene call is untestable without DNA. The germline gives CDR1 GTSNPN, CDR2 SVGIG (reference sequence). This CDR3 region has 16 residues. The CDR3 region is CAWSPGLAESTDTQYF.

The chain joins TRBV5-1 to TRBJ2-7. This CDR3 has 17 amino acids. Germline V lookup: CDR1 SGHRS, CDR2 YFSETQ. This chain's CDR3 is CASSLLSGVTRTYEQYF.

The CDR3 here is CASSLGGADTEAFF. This chain links TRBV5-6 with TRBJ1-1; the D gene TCRdb calls, TRBD1, cannot be checked with no DNA. This CDR3 has 14 residues. CDR1 is SGHDT and CDR2 is YYEEEE in the germline V gene.

This sequence joins TRBV3-1 and TRBJ2-5; the TRBD2 assignment by TCRdb is unverifiable without DNA. The CDR3 is 16 amino acids. Germline CDR1 is LGHDT and CDR2 is YNNKEL (reference sequence). The CDR3 region is CASSQTSGTPWETQYF.

The CDR3 is CASTLTVGGGYTF. The chain employs TRBV27 and TRBJ1-2; TCRdb reports TRBD1, a call that lacks DNA to check it against. CDR3 size: 13 residues. Germline assignment: CDR1 MNHEY and CDR2 SMNVEV (reference sequence).

This sequence joins TRBV10-3 and TRBJ2-3. The CDR3 has 11 residues. CDR1 is ENHRY, CDR2 SYGVKD, per germline. The CDR3 reads CAIGFTDTQYF.

The chain employs TRBV6-2 or TRBV6-3 and TRBJ2-2. The CDR3 spans 14 residues. Germline V lookup: CDR1 MNHEY, CDR2 SVGEGT. CDR3 sequence: CASRSSTNTGELFF.

The chain recombines TRBV12-3 or TRBV12-4 with TRBJ2-5; TCRdb lists TRBD2, though no DNA is available to test this call. The CDR3 sequence is 16 residues long. CDR3: CASTPGLAGVWETQYF.

The gene calls are TRBV4-1 and TRBJ1-5. CDR3 length equals 18 residues. CDR1 is MGHRA, CDR2 YSYEKL, per germline. The CDR3 spells CASSQDSGLGVSNQPQHF.

The chain links TRBV15 to TRBJ2-2; TCRdb picks TRBD1, but there is no DNA to check that call. The CDR3 spans 16 residues. Germline values: CDR1 LNHNV, CDR2 YYDKDF (reference sequence). CDR3 in amino acids: CATSNRGAVGTGELFF.

The chain is built from TRBV24-1 and TRBJ2-2; TCRdb picks TRBD1, but there is no DNA to check that call. This CDR3 has 16 amino acids. CDR1 and CDR2 from the germline V gene are KGHDR and SFDVKD. The CDR3 region is CATSDSSGVYTGELFF.

The V call is TRBV7-2, the J call TRBJ1-2; the TCRdb call, TRBD1, lacks DNA for checking. Per the germline V gene, CDR1 is SGHTA and CDR2 is FQGNSA. This CDR3 spans 14 amino acids. The CDR3 loop is CASSKGDRAGGYTF.

The chain recombines TRBV29-1 with TRBJ2-3; absent DNA, TCRdb's TRBD1 call cannot be checked. Germline V gene lookup returns CDR1 SQVTM and CDR2 ANQGSEA. CDR3 length equals 16 residues. CDR3 region: CSVEDLQGRRTDTQYF.

This chain joins TRBV12-3 or TRBV12-4 and TRBJ2-1; TCRdb proposes TRBD2, but this gene call is untestable without DNA. The CDR3 has 17 amino acids. CDR3: CASSLNPAGGVGNEQFF.

CDR3: CASSAPTGLGYTF. The rearrangement links TRBV9 to TRBJ1-2; with no DNA, the TCRdb D assignment of TRBD1 cannot be verified. Germline values: CDR1 SGDLS, CDR2 YYNGEE. There are 13 residues in the CDR3. Combining the CDR3 with reference TRBV9 and TRBJ1-2 gives the whole variable domain DSGVTQTPKHLITATGQRVTLRCSPRSGDLSVYWYQQSLDQGLQFLIQYYNGEERAKGNILERFSAQQFPDLHSELNLSSLELGDSALYFCASSAPTGLGYTFGSGTRLTVV.

The V call is TRBV7-9, the J call TRBJ2-1; the TCRdb D gene call, TRBD2, has no DNA to confirm it. The germline V gene has CDR1 SEHNR and CDR2 FQNEAQ (reference sequence). This CDR3 contains 15 residues. CDR3 residues: CASSLDREGRDEQFF.

V and J are TRBV11-3 and TRBJ2-5; TCRdb's D call, TRBD1, is unchecked because there is no DNA. Germline loops: CDR1 SGHNT, CDR2 YENEEA. This CDR3 is built from 21 residues. CDR3 in amino acids: CASSLEFSFTVPVGAEETQYF.

This chain joins TRBV12-3 or TRBV12-4 and TRBJ2-5; with no DNA, the TCRdb D assignment of TRBD1 cannot be verified. The CDR3 extends over 15 amino acids. This CDR3 reads CASSFIAGLGETQYF.

The rearrangement links TRBV4-1 to TRBJ2-7; TCRdb calls TRBD2, which cannot be checked without DNA. The germline gives CDR1 MGHRA, CDR2 YSYEKL. This CDR3 comprises 17 residues. CDR3 sequence: CASSQATSGITSYEQYF.